One and the same sample provided the 27 T cell receptor beta chains below, sequenced in a study of shared clonotypes between healthy human individuals. Positively selected for CCR7, the CD45RO-negative cells used as naive CD8 cells excluded terminally differentiated effector memory CD45RA+ cells. Profiled with immunoSEQ multiplex PCR; TCRdb holds only in-frame clones, not every one. The data contain about 2 million clones, around 96% of them seen just once; the ten biggest clones take up 0.85% to 1.3%. Sequencing was performed on naive CD8+ T cells sorted from blood. The receptor set was obtained from a man between 18 and 35 years old in good health.

The chain recombines TRBV15 with TRBJ1-6; 8 bases are shared with TRBD1. V was clipped by 1 base and J by 9 bases; unmatched bases: 8. The CDR3 runs to 16 residues. Looked up from germline, CDR1 is LNHNV and CDR2 is YYDKDF (reference sequence). The CDR3 loop is CATSRGLGQGPSPLHF. CDR3 sequence (DNA): TGTGCCACCAGCAGAGGGCTTGGACAGGGACCTTCACCCCTCCACTTT.

This clone appeared once. The chain combines TRBV14 with TRBJ1-1, with unresolved D. V shed 4 bases and J shed 0 bases, with 6 bases lying between them. This CDR3 is built from 13 residues. Germline CDR1 SGHDN, CDR2 FVKESK. CDR3 DNA: TGTGCCAGCAGCCCCAGCGTGAACACTGAAGCTTTCTTT. This encodes CASSPSVNTEAFF. Full variable domain (missing parts from reference TRBV14 and TRBJ1-1): EAGVTQFPSHSVIEKGQTVTLRCDPISGHDNLYWYRRVMGKEIKFLLHFVKESKQDESGMPNNRFLAERTGGTYSTLKVQPAELEDSGVYFCASSPSVNTEAFFGQGTRLTVV.

J is TRBJ1-6 and V is TRBV9; 7 bases align to TRBD1. Trimming cost V 4 bases and J 14 bases; bases outside gene matches: 18. Germline V gene data show CDR1 as SGDLS and CDR2 as YYNGEE. The CDR3 is made up of 16 amino acids. As DNA, the CDR3 is TGTGCCAGCAGCCTCTTTGAGACAGGGACAATTGGATCCCTCCACTTT. This sequence encodes CASSLFETGTIGSLHF.

The chain is built from TRBV6-1 and TRBJ2-7; TRBD2 agrees at 7 bases. Germline trimming cut 0 bases from V and 0 bases from J; bases unmatched to any gene: 8. This CDR3 region has 17 residues. The germline gives CDR1 MNHNS, CDR2 SASEGT. This CDR3 reads CASSEARLAPGSYEQYF. The CDR3 nucleotides read TGTGCCAGCAGTGAAGCTAGACTAGCTCCCGGCTCCTACGAGCAGTACTTC.

The genes are TRBV19 and TRBJ2-1, with D uncertain. Trimming removed 3 bases from V and 5 bases from J, with 11 bases in between. The CDR3 has 14 residues. Germline CDR1 and CDR2: LNHDA and SQIVND (reference sequence). The CDR3 here is CASSIPFPNNEQFF. Written as DNA, the CDR3 is TGTGCCAGTAGTATCCCGTTCCCCAACAATGAGCAGTTCTTC.

This clone appeared a single time. The rearrangement uses TRBV4-1 and TRBJ2-1; weak D call: TRBD1 (6 bases). In germline, CDR1 is MGHRA, CDR2 YSYEKL. Trimming shortened V by 1 base and J by 7 bases, and 17 bases separated the two germline ends. This CDR3 is built from 16 residues. CDR3 amino acids: CASSQVSQGLANEQFF. CDR3 DNA: TGCGCCAGCAGCCAAGTCAGCCAGGGGCTTGCGAATGAGCAGTTCTTC.

The CDR3: CASSEIAGSSGANVLTF. In DNA form, the CDR3 reads TGTGCCAGCAGTGAAATCGCAGGGAGCTCTGGGGCCAACGTCCTGACTTTC. This chain uses TRBV25-1 with TRBJ2-6; D may match TRBD1 or TRBD2 (5 bases each). Between the trimmed V and J ends, which lost 2 bases and 0 bases, there was a span of 11 bases. CDR1 and CDR2 from the germline V gene are MGHDK and SYGVNS. The CDR3 is made up of 17 amino acids.

V usage is TRBV10-3 and J usage is TRBJ2-7, with D possibly being TRBD2 (5 bases). CDR1 and CDR2 (germline): ENHRY, SYGVKD. This CDR3 has 15 residues. The V end was cut by 4 bases, the J end by 3 bases, with 16 bases between. CDR3 residues: CAISGPADQNYEQYF. CDR3 in DNA: TGTGCCATCAGTGGCCCAGCGGACCAGAACTACGAGCAGTACTTC.

A word on this clone: The same CDR3 can be traced to other DNA sequences in this sample. The J gene is TRBJ2-1, the V gene TRBV27; 11 bases align to TRBD1. The V gene's germline CDR1 is MNHEY and CDR2 SMNVEV (reference sequence). This CDR3 has 15 amino acids. The junction had 4 bases not matched to a gene; V was cut back by 5 bases and J by 4 bases. CDR3 residues: CASSLGTGGYNEQFF. The CDR3 DNA sequence: TGTGCCAGCAGTCTCGGGACAGGGGGGTACAATGAGCAGTTCTTC.

The chain links TRBV9 to TRBJ2-3; the match to TRBD2 covers 12 bases. The CDR3 consists of 17 residues. The V segment lost 4 bases and the J segment 4 bases; nucleotides outside the gene matches: 10. Germline V lookup: CDR1 SGDLS, CDR2 YYNGEE. In DNA form, the CDR3 reads TGTGCCAGCAGCCTCTCGGGGCTAGCGGGGGGGCCAGATACGCAGTATTTT. This gives the protein CASSLSGLAGGPDTQYF.

This chain links TRBV12-5 with TRBJ1-5; TRBD1 matches 7 bases. Per the germline V gene, CDR1 is LGHNT and CDR2 is FRNRAP. The CDR3 is 19 residues long. V dropped 5 bases and J dropped 4; count of bases not matched to a gene: 20. The CDR3 protein is CASGTNLQGLVVFNQPQHF. The CDR3, as DNA: TGTGCTAGTGGTACCAACCTACAGGGGTTGGTAGTATTTAATCAGCCCCAGCATTTT. Supplemented by reference TRBV12-5 and TRBJ1-5, the full variable domain reads DARVTQTPRHKVTEMGQEVTMRCQPILGHNTVFWYRQTMMQGLELLAYFRNRAPLDDSGMPKDRFSAEMPDATLATLKIQPSEPRDSAVYFCASGTNLQGLVVFNQPQHFGDGTRLSIL.

The gene calls are TRBV4-3 and TRBJ2-7; possible D gene TRBD1, 5 bases. The length of the CDR3 is 14 residues. Per germline, CDR1 LGHNA and CDR2 YSLEER. Trimming left V 0 bases short and J 7 bases short, with 13 bases between. CDR3 DNA: TGCGCCAGCAGCCAAGAGGTTGTAGGGGTAGAGCAGTACTTC. Amino acids: CASSQEVVGVEQYF.

The chain is built from TRBV5-4 and TRBJ1-4; possible D gene TRBD1, 6 bases. The CDR3 runs 15 residues. Trimming shortened V by 4 bases and J by 2 bases, and 12 bases separated the two germline ends. Germline assignment: CDR1 SGHNT and CDR2 YYREEE (reference sequence). The CDR3 nucleotides are TGTGCCAGCAGCCCTCAAGGGGGTACTAATGAAAAACTGTTTTTT. Its protein product is CASSPQGGTNEKLFF.

This sequence joins TRBV30 and TRBJ1-4, with a weak D call TRBD1 (6 bases). This CDR3 has 15 residues. The V end lost 4 bases, the J end lost 5 bases, and 17 bases lay between the germline ends. CDR1 and CDR2 (germline): GTSNPN, SVGIG (reference sequence). CDR3 amino acids: CAWNSRAGVNEKLFF. DNA of the CDR3: TGTGCCTGGAATTCACGGGCAGGGGTAAATGAAAAACTGTTTTTT.

CDR3 sequence: CASSQVRDSFYGYTF. The CDR3 DNA follows: TGCGCCAGCAGCCAAGTTAGGGACTCCTTCTATGGCTACACCTTC. The rearrangement joins TRBV4-1 to TRBJ1-2, with D perhaps TRBD1 (5 bases). Trimming took off 1 base at V and 4 bases at J, with 13 bases between the two ends. Germline CDR1 and CDR2: MGHRA and YSYEKL. There are 15 residues in the CDR3.

The J gene is TRBJ1-2, the V gene TRBV9, with 8 bases fitting TRBD1. CDR1 and CDR2 from the germline V gene are SGDLS and YYNGEE. The CDR3 contains 14 residues. With V trimmed by 3 bases and J by 3 bases, 4 bases remained unmatched. Written as DNA, the CDR3 is TGTGCCAGCAGCGCTATGACAGGGGACTATGGCTACACCTTC. Residues: CASSAMTGDYGYTF.

Comments on this clone: Additional DNA sequences in this sample encode the identical CDR3. This CDR3 reads CASSYRGLSSYEQYF. CDR3 coding DNA: TGTGCCAGCAGTTATAGGGGGTTGAGCTCCTACGAGCAGTACTTC. The genes are TRBV27 and TRBJ2-7; a possible D gene is TRBD1 (6 bases). Trimming removed 4 bases from V and 0 bases from J, with 13 bases in between. Germline CDR1 is MNHEY and CDR2 is SMNVEV (reference sequence). The CDR3 totals 15 residues.

The chain combines TRBV4-1 with TRBJ2-7, with D hard to call. V was pared by 4 bases and J by 3 bases, with 10 bases between. The CDR3 has 13 residues. CDR1 is MGHRA and CDR2 is YSYEKL in the germline V gene. CDR3 bases: TGCGCCAGCAGCCCCGCCGCGGACTACGAGCAGTACTTC. Translation gives CASSPAADYEQYF.

Notes on this clone: The sample contains more than one DNA sequence encoding this CDR3. This chain links TRBV13 with TRBJ2-7; D possibly corresponds to TRBD2 (5 bases). Trimming stripped 3 bases from V and 4 bases from J, with 10 bases between. This CDR3 region has 13 residues. Looked up from germline, CDR1 is PRHDT and CDR2 is FYEKMQ (reference sequence). As DNA, the CDR3 is TGTGCCAGCAGCTTCGGCGGGTCTTACGAGCAGTACTTC. It encodes CASSFGGSYEQYF. Full variable domain (rest looked up from reference TRBV13 and TRBJ2-7): AAGVIQSPRHLIKEKRETATLKCYPIPRHDTVYWYQQGPGQDPQFLISFYEKMQSDKGSIPDRFSAQQFSDYHSELNMSSLELGDSALYFCASSFGGSYEQYFGPGTRLTVT.

The count of this clone is one. This sequence joins TRBV11-2 and TRBJ2-7, with 7 nucleotides matching TRBD2. Germline trimming cut 1 base from V and 3 bases from J; bases unmatched to any gene: 3. CDR1 and CDR2 from the germline V gene are SGHAT and FQNNGV. The CDR3 runs to 14 residues. Here the CDR3 reads CASSLVGEGYEQYF. The CDR3 DNA follows: TGTGCCAGCAGCTTAGTCGGGGAGGGCTACGAGCAGTACTTC.

The chain employs TRBV4-1 and TRBJ2-7, with D perhaps matching TRBD1 (6 bases). Germline V gives CDR1 MGHRA, CDR2 YSYEKL. The ends were cut back, 1 base at V and 3 bases at J, with 10 bases in the middle. This CDR3 is 14 amino acids long. The CDR3 loop is CASSQAEGDYEQYF. In nucleotides, the CDR3 is TGCGCCAGCAGCCAAGCAGAGGGGGACTACGAGCAGTACTTC.

This chain connects TRBV5-8 to TRBJ2-5; 11 bases line up with TRBD1. Trimming cost V 4 bases and J 0 bases; bases outside gene matches: 8. CDR1 and CDR2 from the germline V gene are SGHTS and YDEGEE. The CDR3 runs to 17 residues. The chain's CDR3 is CASSLGQGVPYQETQYF. In nucleotides, the CDR3 is TGTGCCAGCAGCCTGGGACAGGGGGTGCCTTACCAAGAGACCCAGTACTTC.

A word on this clone: Other DNA sequences in this specimen translate into the identical CDR3. The chain couples TRBV27 to TRBJ1-5, with D possibly TRBD1 on 6 matching bases. The length of the CDR3 is 16 residues. The germline V and J ends were trimmed by 4 bases and 0 bases, with 13 bases remaining between them. Germline CDR1 and CDR2: MNHEY and SMNVEV (reference sequence). The CDR3 spells CASSSGTPYSNQPQHF. The DNA for the CDR3 is TGTGCCAGCAGTTCAGGGACACCCTATAGCAATCAGCCCCAGCATTTT.

J is TRBJ1-5 and V is TRBV7-9, with D unresolved. Between the trimmed V and J ends, which lost 2 bases and 0 bases, there was a span of 8 bases. Germline lookup yields CDR1 SEHNR and CDR2 FQNEAQ (reference sequence). The CDR3 runs to 15 residues. CDR3 sequence: CASSLSTDSNQPQHF. Here the CDR3 DNA reads TGTGCCAGCAGCTTATCTACAGATAGCAATCAGCCCCAGCATTTT.

Remarks on this clone: A junction end diverges from the germline sequence, so it may reflect a read error. The J gene is TRBJ2-2, the V gene TRBV6-1; D gene unclear. The germline V gene has CDR1 MNHNS and CDR2 SASEGT. The CDR3 loop spans 13 amino acids. This chain's CDR3 is CASTEPNTGELFF. In DNA, the CDR3 is TGTGCCAGCACTGAACCGAACACCGGGGAGCTGTTTTTT.

The rearrangement joins TRBV5-6 to TRBJ2-3; TRBD1 might be the D (5 bases). V dropped 4 bases and J dropped 2 bases, with 11 bases sitting between them. This CDR3 region has 14 residues. Germline assignment: CDR1 SGHDT and CDR2 YYEEEE. CDR3 amino acids: CASSVGPTTDTQYF. In DNA, the CDR3 is TGTGCCAGCAGCGTGGGGCCGACCACAGATACGCAGTATTTT. Full variable domain (missing parts from reference TRBV5-6 and TRBJ2-3): DAGVTQSPTHLIKTRGQQVTLRCSPKSGHDTVSWYQQALGQGPQFIFQYYEEEERQRGNFPDRFSGHQFPNYSSELNVNALLLGDSALYLCASSVGPTTDTQYFGPGTRLTVL.

In nucleotides, the CDR3 is TGTGCCAGCAGGGTTATTGGTGGAGATACGCAGTATTTT. As protein: CASRVIGGDTQYF. The genes are TRBV5-5 and TRBJ2-3; unclear D gene. This CDR3 region has 13 residues. Germline V CDR1 and CDR2: SGHKS, YYEKEE (reference sequence). The V gene lost 5 bases and the J gene lost 5 bases, with 12 bases spanning the gap.